The following is a T cell receptor beta chain sequence with its context. Assay: immunoSEQ multiplex PCR; the TCRdb copy retains only in-frame clones and omits some. The sample holds more than 200,000 clones, 85% to 90% seen once. This entry comes from a study of blood T cell repertoires in COVID-19. Across the whole study: Italy, Spain and the United States were the sources of the convalescent and acute COVID-19 samples. T cells, B-cell-depleted T cells, or PBMCs provided the cDNA or gDNA that served as material.

V trimming: 2 bases; J trimming: 4 bases; junction bases outside the gene matches: 8. The CDR3 extends over 16 amino acids. CDR1 is MNHEY, CDR2 SMNVEV, per germline (reference sequence). Participant-reported clinical history was the basis for cohort assignment. The genes are TRBV27 and TRBJ2-3, with TRBD1 matching 8 bases. This TCR was recovered from a woman between 45 and 65 years old who had recovered from COVID-19. The sequenced material came from PBMCs or T cells enriched from blood (not recorded which). In DNA, the CDR3 is TGTGCCAGCAGTTTAAATCCCTACAGGGGGGCAGATACGCAGTATTTT. Residues: CASSLNPYRGADTQYF.